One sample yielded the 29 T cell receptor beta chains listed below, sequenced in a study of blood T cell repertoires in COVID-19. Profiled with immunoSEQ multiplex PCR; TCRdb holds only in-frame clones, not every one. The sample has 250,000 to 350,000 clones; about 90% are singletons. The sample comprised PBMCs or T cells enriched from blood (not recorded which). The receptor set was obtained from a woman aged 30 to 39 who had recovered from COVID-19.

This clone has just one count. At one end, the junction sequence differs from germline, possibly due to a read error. The CDR3 spells CASSRRLAGGGNTGELFF. In nucleotides, the CDR3 is TGTGCTAGCAGCCGTCGACTAGCGGGGGGCGGAAACACCGGGGAGCTGTTTTTT. The gene calls are TRBV7-7 and TRBJ2-2; 13 nucleotides line up with TRBD2. CDR3 length equals 18 residues. Germline CDR1 is SSHAT and CDR2 is FNYEAQ (reference sequence).

The DNA of the CDR3 is TGCGCCAGCAGCCCCCAGGGGGAACTGAGGACTGAAGCTTTCTTT. Its protein product is CASSPQGELRTEAFF. This chain connects TRBV5-1 to TRBJ1-1; 7 nucleotides match TRBD1. The CDR3 has 15 residues. Germline V lookup: CDR1 SGHRS, CDR2 YFSETQ. The V segment lost 4 bases and the J segment 5 bases; nucleotides outside the gene matches: 11.

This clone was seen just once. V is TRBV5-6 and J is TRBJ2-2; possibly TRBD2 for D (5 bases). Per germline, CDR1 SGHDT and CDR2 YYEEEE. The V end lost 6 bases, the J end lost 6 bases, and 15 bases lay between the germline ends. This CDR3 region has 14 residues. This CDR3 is CASIRLSGAGELFF. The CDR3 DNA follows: TGTGCCAGCATCCGACTATCGGGCGCCGGGGAGCTGTTTTTT.

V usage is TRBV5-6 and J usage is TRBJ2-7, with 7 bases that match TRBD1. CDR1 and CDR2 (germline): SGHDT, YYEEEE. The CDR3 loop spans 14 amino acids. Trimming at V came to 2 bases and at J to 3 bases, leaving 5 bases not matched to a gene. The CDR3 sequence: CASSFGTAGYEQYF. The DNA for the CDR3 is TGTGCCAGCAGCTTCGGGACAGCCGGCTACGAGCAGTACTTC.

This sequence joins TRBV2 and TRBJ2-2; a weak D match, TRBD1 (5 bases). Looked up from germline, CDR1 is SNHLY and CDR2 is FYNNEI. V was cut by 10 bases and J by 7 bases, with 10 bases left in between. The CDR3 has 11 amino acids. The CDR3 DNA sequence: TGTGCCACAGGGCTTTACGGGGAGCTGTTTTTT. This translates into CATGLYGELFF.

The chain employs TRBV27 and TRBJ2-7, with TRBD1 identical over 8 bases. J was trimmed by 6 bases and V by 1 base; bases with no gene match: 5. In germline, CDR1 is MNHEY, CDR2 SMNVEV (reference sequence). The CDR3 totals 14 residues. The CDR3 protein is CASSLFFDRGEQYF. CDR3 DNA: TGTGCCAGCAGTTTATTTTTCGACAGGGGCGAGCAGTACTTC.

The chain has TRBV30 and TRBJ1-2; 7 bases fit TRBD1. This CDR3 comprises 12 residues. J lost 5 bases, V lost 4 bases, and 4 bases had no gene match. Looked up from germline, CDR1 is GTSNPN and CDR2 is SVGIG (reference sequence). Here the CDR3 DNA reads TGTGCCTGGACGGGACAGATTTATGGCTACACCTTC. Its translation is CAWTGQIYGYTF.

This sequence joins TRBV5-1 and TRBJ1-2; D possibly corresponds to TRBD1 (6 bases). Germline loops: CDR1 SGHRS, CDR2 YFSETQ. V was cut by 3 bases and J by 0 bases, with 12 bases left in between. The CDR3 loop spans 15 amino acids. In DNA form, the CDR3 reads TGCGCCAGCAGCTCAGGAGGACAGTCTAACTATGGCTACACCTTC. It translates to CASSSGGQSNYGYTF. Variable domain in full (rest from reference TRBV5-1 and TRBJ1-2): KAGVTQTPRYLIKTRGQQVTLSCSPISGHRSVSWYQQTPGQGLQFLFEYFSETQRNKGNFPGRFSGRQFSNSRSEMNVSTLELGDSALYLCASSSGGQSNYGYTFGSGTRLTVV.

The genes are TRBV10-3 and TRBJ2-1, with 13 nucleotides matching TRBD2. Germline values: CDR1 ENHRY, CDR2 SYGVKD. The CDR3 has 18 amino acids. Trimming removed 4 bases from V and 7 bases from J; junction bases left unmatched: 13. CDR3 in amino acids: CAISGPGTSGMWANEQFF. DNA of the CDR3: TGTGCCATCAGTGGCCCCGGGACTAGCGGGATGTGGGCAAATGAGCAGTTCTTC.

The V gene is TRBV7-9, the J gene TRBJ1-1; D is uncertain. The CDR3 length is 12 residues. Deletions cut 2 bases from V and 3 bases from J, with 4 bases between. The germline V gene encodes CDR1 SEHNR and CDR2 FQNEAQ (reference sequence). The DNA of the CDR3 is TGTGCCAGCAGCTTACCTCACACTGAAGCTTTCTTT. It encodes CASSLPHTEAFF.

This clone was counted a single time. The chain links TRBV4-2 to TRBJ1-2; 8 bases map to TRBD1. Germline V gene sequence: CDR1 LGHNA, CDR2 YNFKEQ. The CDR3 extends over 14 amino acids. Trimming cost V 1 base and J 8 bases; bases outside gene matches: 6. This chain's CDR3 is CASSQGQGIGGYTF. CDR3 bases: TGTGCCAGCAGCCAAGGACAGGGGATTGGCGGCTACACCTTC.

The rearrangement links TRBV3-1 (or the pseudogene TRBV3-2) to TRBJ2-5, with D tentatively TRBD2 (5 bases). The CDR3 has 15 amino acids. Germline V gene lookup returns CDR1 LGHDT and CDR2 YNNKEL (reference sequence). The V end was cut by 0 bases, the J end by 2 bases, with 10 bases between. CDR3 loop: CASSQDLDFQETQYF. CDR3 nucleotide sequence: TGTGCCAGCAGCCAAGATCTGGACTTTCAAGAGACCCAGTACTTC.

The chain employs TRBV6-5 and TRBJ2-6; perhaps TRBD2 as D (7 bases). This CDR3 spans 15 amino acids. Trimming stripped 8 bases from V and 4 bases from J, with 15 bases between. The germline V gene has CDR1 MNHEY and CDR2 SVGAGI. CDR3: CASGKGGYGANVLTF. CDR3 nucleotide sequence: TGTGCCAGCGGAAAGGGGGGGTACGGGGCCAACGTCCTGACTTTC.

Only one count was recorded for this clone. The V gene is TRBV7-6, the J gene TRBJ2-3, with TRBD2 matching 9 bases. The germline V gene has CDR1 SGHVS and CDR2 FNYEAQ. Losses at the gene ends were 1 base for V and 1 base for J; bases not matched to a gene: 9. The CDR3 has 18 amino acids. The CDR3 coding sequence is TGTGCCAGCAGCTTAGAGGTAGCGGGGGCCTTCGGCACAGATACGCAGTATTTT. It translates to CASSLEVAGAFGTDTQYF.

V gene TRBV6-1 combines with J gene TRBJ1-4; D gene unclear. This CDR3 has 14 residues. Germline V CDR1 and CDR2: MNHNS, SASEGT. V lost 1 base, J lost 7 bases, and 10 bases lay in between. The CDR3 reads CASSEVMLAEKLFF. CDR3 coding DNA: TGTGCCAGCAGTGAAGTTATGTTGGCTGAAAAACTGTTTTTT.

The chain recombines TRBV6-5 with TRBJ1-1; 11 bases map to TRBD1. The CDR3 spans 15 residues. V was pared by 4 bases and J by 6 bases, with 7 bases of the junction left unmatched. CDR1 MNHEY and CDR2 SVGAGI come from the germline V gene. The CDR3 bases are TGTGCCAGCAGTTTGGGACAGGGGGTGGTTGCTGAAGCTTTCTTT. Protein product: CASSLGQGVVAEAFF.

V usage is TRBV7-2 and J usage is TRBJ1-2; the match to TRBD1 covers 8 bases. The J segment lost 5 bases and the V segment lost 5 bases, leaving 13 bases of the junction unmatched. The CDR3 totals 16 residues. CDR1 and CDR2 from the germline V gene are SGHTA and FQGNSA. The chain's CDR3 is CASSVRVGQGLYGYTF. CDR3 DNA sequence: TGTGCCAGCAGCGTAAGGGTCGGACAGGGTCTTTATGGCTACACCTTC.

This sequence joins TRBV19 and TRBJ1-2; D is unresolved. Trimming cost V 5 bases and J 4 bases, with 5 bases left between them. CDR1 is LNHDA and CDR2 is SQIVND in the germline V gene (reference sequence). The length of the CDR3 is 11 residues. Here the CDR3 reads CASSVSYGYTF. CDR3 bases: TGTGCCAGTAGTGTCAGCTATGGCTACACCTTC. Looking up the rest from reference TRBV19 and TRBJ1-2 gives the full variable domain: DGGITQSPKYLFRKEGQNVTLSCEQNLNHDAMYWYRQDPGQGLRLIYYSQIVNDFQKGDIAEGYSVSREKKESFPLTVTSAQKNPTAFYLCASSVSYGYTFGSGTRLTVV.

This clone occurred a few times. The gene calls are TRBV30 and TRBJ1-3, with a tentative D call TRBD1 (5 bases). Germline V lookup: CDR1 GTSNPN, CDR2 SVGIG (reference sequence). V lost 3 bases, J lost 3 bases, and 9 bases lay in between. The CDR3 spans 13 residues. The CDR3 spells CAWSPGGGNTIYF. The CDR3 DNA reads TGTGCCTGGAGCCCCGGGGGTGGAAACACCATATATTTT.

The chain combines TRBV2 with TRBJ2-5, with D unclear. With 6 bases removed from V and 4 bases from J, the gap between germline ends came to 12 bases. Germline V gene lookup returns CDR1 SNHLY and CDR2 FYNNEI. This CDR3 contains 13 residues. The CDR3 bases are TGTGCCAGCAGGAGAGAAGTTGGAGAGACCCAGTACTTC. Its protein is CASRREVGETQYF. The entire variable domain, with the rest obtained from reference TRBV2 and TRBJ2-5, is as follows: EPEVTQTPSHQVTQMGQEVILRCVPISNHLYFYWYRQILGQKVEFLVSFYNNEISEKSEIFDDQFSVERPDGSNFTLKIRSTKLEDSAMYFCASRREVGETQYFGPGTRLLVL.

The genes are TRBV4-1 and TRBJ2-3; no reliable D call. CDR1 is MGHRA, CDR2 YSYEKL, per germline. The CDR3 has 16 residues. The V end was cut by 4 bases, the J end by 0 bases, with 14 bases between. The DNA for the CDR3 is TGCGCCAGCAGCCCGAAGGTAGAGGCTAGCACAGATACGCAGTATTTT. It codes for CASSPKVEASTDTQYF.

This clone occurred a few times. CDR3 in DNA: TGTGCCAGTAGTATGTCGTACAGGACCGTCTATGGCTACACCTTC. Translating gives CASSMSYRTVYGYTF. The chain uses TRBV19 and TRBJ1-2, with D maybe TRBD1 (5 bases). CDR3 length: 15 amino acids. The V and J ends lost 3 bases and 4 bases respectively, with 15 bases between them. CDR1 is LNHDA and CDR2 is SQIVND in the germline V gene (reference sequence).

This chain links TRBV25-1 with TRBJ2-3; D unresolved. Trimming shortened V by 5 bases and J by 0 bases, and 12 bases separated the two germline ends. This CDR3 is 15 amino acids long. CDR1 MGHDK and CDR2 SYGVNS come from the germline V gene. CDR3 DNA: TGTGCCAGCAGTTCCGGCGGTCCTAGCACAGATACGCAGTATTTT. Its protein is CASSSGGPSTDTQYF.

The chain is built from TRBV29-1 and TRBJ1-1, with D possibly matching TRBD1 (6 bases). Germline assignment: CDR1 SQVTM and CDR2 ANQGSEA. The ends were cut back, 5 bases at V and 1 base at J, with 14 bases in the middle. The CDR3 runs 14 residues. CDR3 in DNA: TGCAGCGTTCAGGGGCGTAGTCAGAACACTGAAGCTTTCTTT. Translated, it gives CSVQGRSQNTEAFF.

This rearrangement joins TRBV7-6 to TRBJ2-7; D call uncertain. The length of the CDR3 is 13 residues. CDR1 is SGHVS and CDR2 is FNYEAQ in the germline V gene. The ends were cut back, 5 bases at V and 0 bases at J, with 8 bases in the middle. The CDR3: CASSPPSSYEQYF. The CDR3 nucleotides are TGTGCCAGCAGCCCACCCAGCTCCTACGAGCAGTACTTC.

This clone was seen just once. The CDR3 sequence is CATSGQGTQPQHF. The CDR3 DNA reads TGTGCCACCAGTGGTCAGGGGACTCAGCCCCAGCATTTT. This rearrangement joins TRBV24-1 to TRBJ1-5, with a possible D match to TRBD1 (6 bases). This CDR3 spans 13 amino acids. The V gene's germline CDR1 is KGHDR and CDR2 SFDVKD. Trimming left V 5 bases short and J 6 bases short, with 10 bases between.

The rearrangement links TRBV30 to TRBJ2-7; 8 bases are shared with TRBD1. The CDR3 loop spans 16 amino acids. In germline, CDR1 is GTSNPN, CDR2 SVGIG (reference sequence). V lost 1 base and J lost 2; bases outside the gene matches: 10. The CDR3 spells CAWSDPLQGAPYEQYF. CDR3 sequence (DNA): TGTGCCTGGAGTGACCCTCTCCAGGGGGCCCCCTACGAGCAGTACTTC.

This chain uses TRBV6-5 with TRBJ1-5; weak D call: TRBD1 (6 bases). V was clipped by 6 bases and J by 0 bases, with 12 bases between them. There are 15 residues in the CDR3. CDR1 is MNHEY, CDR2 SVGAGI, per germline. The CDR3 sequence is CASRMTGNSNQPQHF. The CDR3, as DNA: TGTGCCAGCAGGATGACAGGCAATAGCAATCAGCCCCAGCATTTT.

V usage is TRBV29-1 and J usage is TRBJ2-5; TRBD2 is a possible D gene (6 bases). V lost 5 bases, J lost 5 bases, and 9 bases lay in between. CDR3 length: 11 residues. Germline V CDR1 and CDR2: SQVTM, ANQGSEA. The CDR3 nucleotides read TGCAGCGTTTTCAGCGGGGAGACCCAGTACTTC. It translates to CSVFSGETQYF.